These 24 T cell receptor beta chains share one sample of origin, sequenced in a study of radiotherapy plus CTLA-4 blockade in lung cancer listed by TCRdb under 2018. Receptor amplification or capture employed the immunoSEQ multiplex PCR assay. TCRdb holds this immuneACCESS table with in-frame rearrangements only. Some clones are missing; in checked studies, unresolved V genes explain under half, and the rest has no known cause. Counted in this sample were about 56,000 clones; around 79% of them appeared once. Jointly, the top ten make up approximately 17% of the sample. This specimen consisted of peripheral blood, obtained from a patient treated with radiotherapy plus ipilimumab. The receptors derive from a human donor with non-small cell lung cancer who had a complete response to radiotherapy plus ipilimumab.

The chain is built from TRBV5-6 and TRBJ1-5; D remains ambiguous. The length of the CDR3 is 14 residues. V was pared by 4 bases and J by 2 bases, with 10 bases between. The V gene's germline CDR1 is SGHDT and CDR2 YYEEEE. The CDR3 is CASSLNTRNQPQHF. CDR3 bases: TGTGCCAGCAGCCTTAACACCCGCAATCAGCCCCAGCATTTT.

This clone has just one count. This rearrangement joins TRBV11-3 to TRBJ1-2, with D possibly being TRBD1 (6 bases). Germline CDR1 reads SGHNT; CDR2 reads YENEEA. Trimming stripped 1 base from V and 4 bases from J, with 16 bases between. This CDR3 is 16 amino acids long. CDR3 sequence: CASSLGVTGEVYGYTF. The CDR3 coding sequence is TGTGCCAGCAGCTTAGGGGTGACAGGCGAAGTCTATGGCTACACCTTC.

The V call is TRBV4-3, the J call TRBJ2-7, with 9 bases aligning to TRBD1. Trimming at V came to 5 bases and at J to 4 bases, leaving 12 bases not matched to a gene. The CDR3 spans 16 residues. CDR1 and CDR2 from the germline V gene are LGHNA and YSLEER. The chain's CDR3 is CASSNVGRQGVYEQYF. The CDR3 DNA sequence: TGCGCCAGCAGCAACGTCGGGAGACAGGGGGTTTACGAGCAGTACTTC.

This clone was observed a handful of times. CDR3 loop: CASRQGSLSNYGYTF. CDR3 bases: TGCGCCAGCAGACAGGGGTCCCTTTCTAACTATGGCTACACCTTC. V usage is TRBV5-1 and J usage is TRBJ1-2; 7 bases map to TRBD1. With 5 bases clipped from V and 0 bases from J, the junction kept 7 bases outside the gene matches. CDR1 and CDR2 (germline): SGHRS, YFSETQ. This CDR3 has 15 residues.

The chain uses TRBV14 and TRBJ2-2; a possible D gene is TRBD2 (5 bases). There are 14 residues in the CDR3. The V and J ends lost 4 bases and 1 base respectively, with 7 bases between them. Germline V CDR1 and CDR2: SGHDN, FVKESK. The CDR3 region is CASSPGRNTGELFF. CDR3 sequence (DNA): TGTGCCAGCAGCCCGGGAAGGAACACCGGGGAGCTGTTTTTT.

This clone was counted a few times. The rearrangement uses TRBV5-1 and TRBJ1-1; no reliable D call. This CDR3 has 13 residues. V was shortened by 1 base and J by 3 bases, with 7 bases between the two germline ends. Germline V gene lookup returns CDR1 SGHRS and CDR2 YFSETQ. CDR3 nucleotides: TGCGCCAGCAGCTTGACAGTAGACACTGAAGCTTTCTTT. It is translated as CASSLTVDTEAFF.

This clone was counted only a few times. This chain joins TRBV11-3 and TRBJ1-6; 9 bases agree with TRBD1. Germline assignment: CDR1 SGHNT and CDR2 YENEEA. The length of the CDR3 is 15 residues. V gave up 4 bases and J gave up 9 bases; unmatched junction bases: 7. This CDR3 reads CASSSTGTGLSPLHF. CDR3 in DNA: TGTGCCAGCAGCTCTACCGGGACAGGGCTTTCACCCCTCCACTTT.

The chain is built from TRBV11-2 and TRBJ1-2, with TRBD1 matching over 7 bases. Germline V lookup: CDR1 SGHAT, CDR2 FQNNGV. This CDR3 region has 13 residues. Germline trimming cut 4 bases from V and 4 bases from J; bases unmatched to any gene: 3. In DNA, the CDR3 is TGTGCCAGCAGCTCGACAGGGTCCTATGGCTACACCTTC. Translated: CASSSTGSYGYTF.

The chain links TRBV2 to TRBJ1-1, with 7 bases lining up with TRBD1. J lost 4 bases, V lost 5 bases, and 10 bases had no gene match. This CDR3 comprises 15 residues. CDR1 and CDR2 (germline): SNHLY, FYNNEI. The CDR3 loop reads CASSLPTGLGTEAFF. The CDR3 DNA follows: TGTGCCAGCAGTCTCCCGACAGGGTTGGGCACTGAAGCTTTCTTT.

This clone has a handful of counts. J is TRBJ2-6 and V is TRBV10-3; 16 nucleotides match TRBD2. The CDR3 has 18 amino acids. The J segment lost 2 bases and the V segment lost 10 bases, leaving 8 bases of the junction unmatched. CDR1 is ENHRY and CDR2 is SYGVKD in the germline V gene. The CDR3 coding sequence is TGTGCCACCCGGGGACTAGCGGGGGGGCCTGCTGGGGCCAACGTCCTGACTTTC. The encoded protein is CATRGLAGGPAGANVLTF.

This chain uses TRBV11-2 with TRBJ2-7; D remains ambiguous. Between the trimmed V and J ends, which lost 5 bases and 5 bases, there was a span of 10 bases. This CDR3 has 12 amino acids. Germline V gene data show CDR1 as SGHAT and CDR2 as FQNNGV. The CDR3 sequence is CASSAEMDEQYF. CDR3 DNA sequence: TGTGCCAGCAGCGCGGAGATGGACGAGCAGTACTTC. Drawing the rest from reference TRBV11-2 and TRBJ2-7, the complete variable domain is EAGVAQSPRYKIIEKRQSVAFWCNPISGHATLYWYQQILGQGPKLLIQFQNNGVVDDSQLPKDRFSAERLKGVDSTLKIQPAKLEDSAVYLCASSAEMDEQYFGPGTRLTVT.

The chain employs TRBV6-1 and TRBJ2-6; D is uncertain. CDR3 length: 13 amino acids. CDR1 is MNHNS, CDR2 SASEGT, per germline. V lost 6 bases and J 0 bases, leaving 3 bases between the germline ends. The CDR3 region is CASSGSGANVLTF. In DNA, the CDR3 is TGTGCCAGCAGCGGCTCTGGGGCCAACGTCCTGACTTTC.

The chain combines TRBV13 with TRBJ1-2; D call uncertain. The CDR3 consists of 14 residues. Germline V gives CDR1 PRHDT, CDR2 FYEKMQ (reference sequence). V was shortened by 4 bases and J by 6 bases, with 15 bases between the two germline ends. DNA of the CDR3: TGTGCCAGCAGCTCGGAACTTGGGCTTAATGGCTACACCTTC. Encoded protein: CASSSELGLNGYTF.

The chain links TRBV7-6 to TRBJ1-1; weak D call: TRBD1 (6 bases). Per the germline V gene, CDR1 is SGHVS and CDR2 is FNYEAQ. This CDR3 contains 18 residues. Between the trimmed V and J ends, which lost 5 bases and 1 base, there was a span of 23 bases. CDR3 amino acids: CASSPQGPSQGRNTEAFF. CDR3 coding DNA: TGTGCCAGCAGCCCCCAAGGGCCTAGCCAGGGGAGGAACACTGAAGCTTTCTTT. Drawing the rest from reference TRBV7-6 and TRBJ1-1, the complete variable domain is GAGVSQSPRYKVTKRGQDVALRCDPISGHVSLYWYRQALGQGPEFLTYFNYEAQQDKSGLPNDRFSAERPEGSISTLTIQRTEQRDSAMYRCASSPQGPSQGRNTEAFFGQGTRLTVV.

The chain combines TRBV29-1 with TRBJ2-1; D might be TRBD1 (6 bases). V lost 7 bases and J 3 bases, leaving 13 bases between the germline ends. The CDR3 is 13 residues long. The V gene's germline CDR1 is SQVTM and CDR2 ANQGSEA. The chain's CDR3 is CSALTGVYNEQFF. DNA of the CDR3: TGCAGCGCACTGACAGGCGTCTACAATGAGCAGTTCTTC.

The chain couples TRBV4-1 to TRBJ1-2, with TRBD1 identical over 7 bases. Germline lookup yields CDR1 MGHRA and CDR2 YSYEKL. CDR3 length: 14 residues. J was trimmed by 5 bases and V by 1 base; bases with no gene match: 4. The chain's CDR3 is CASSQGGTAYGYTF. CDR3 DNA: TGCGCCAGCAGCCAAGGCGGGACAGCTTATGGCTACACCTTC.

J is TRBJ2-5 and V is TRBV5-1, with 7 bases identical to TRBD1. The J call may be in error: the DNA end matches TRBJ2-7 better. Per the germline V gene, CDR1 is SGHRS and CDR2 is YFSETQ. The CDR3 is made up of 14 amino acids. The CDR3 reads CASSLGDRSYEQYF. The CDR3 nucleotides are TGCGCCAGCAGCTTGGGGGACAGATCCTACGAGCAGTACTTC.

This clone was picked up a small number of times. The chain joins TRBV19 to TRBJ1-6; 9 nucleotides match TRBD1. This CDR3 has 13 amino acids. In germline, CDR1 is LNHDA, CDR2 SQIVND (reference sequence). V was pared by 9 bases and J by 6 bases, with 3 bases of the junction left unmatched. The CDR3 DNA is TGTGCCAGCAAGGACAGGGGTAATTCACCCCTCCACTTT. It translates to CASKDRGNSPLHF.

The genes are TRBV7-9 and TRBJ1-4, with D possibly being TRBD1 (6 bases). The CDR3 extends over 14 amino acids. The germline V gene has CDR1 SEHNR and CDR2 FQNEAQ (reference sequence). V shed 3 bases and J shed 12 bases, with 17 bases lying between them. CDR3 DNA sequence: TGTGCCAGCAGCTTTCAACGGGACACCTCGCAACTGTTTTTT. Its translation: CASSFQRDTSQLFF.

Only a few counts were recorded for this clone. This sequence joins TRBV9 and TRBJ2-1; the D gene is possibly TRBD1 (6 bases). Germline V gene sequence: CDR1 SGDLS, CDR2 YYNGEE. With 4 bases removed from V and 7 bases from J, the gap between germline ends came to 12 bases. The CDR3 covers 13 residues. The CDR3 loop is CASSTTGRNEQFF. CDR3 in DNA: TGTGCCAGCAGCACTACAGGGCGGAATGAGCAGTTCTTC. Looking up the rest from reference TRBV9 and TRBJ2-1 gives the full variable domain: DSGVTQTPKHLITATGQRVTLRCSPRSGDLSVYWYQQSLDQGLQFLIQYYNGEERAKGNILERFSAQQFPDLHSELNLSSLELGDSALYFCASSTTGRNEQFFGPGTRLTVL.

The chain combines TRBV7-2 with TRBJ1-5, with a possible D match to TRBD1 (6 bases). The V and J ends lost 1 base and 6 bases respectively, with 10 bases between them. The germline V gene has CDR1 SGHTA and CDR2 FQGNSA. The CDR3 consists of 14 residues. The CDR3 DNA reads TGTGCCAGCAGCTTAGAGAGGGGGGGTCAGCCCCAGCATTTT. Its protein is CASSLERGGQPQHF.

CDR3: CASSLESGRATGELFF. CDR3 DNA sequence: TGTGCCAGCAGCTTAGAAAGCGGGAGGGCCACCGGGGAGCTGTTTTTT. The chain uses TRBV7-2 and TRBJ2-2, with 10 bases matching TRBD2. This CDR3 has 16 amino acids. Germline loops: CDR1 SGHTA, CDR2 FQGNSA. With 1 base clipped from V and 4 bases from J, the junction kept 3 bases outside the gene matches.

This chain links TRBV11-3 with TRBJ2-5; 9 positions agree with TRBD2. CDR1 is SGHNT and CDR2 is YENEEA in the germline V gene. The ends lost 1 base at V and 5 bases at J; junction bases unmatched: 8. CDR3 length: 16 residues. In nucleotides, the CDR3 is TGTGCCAGCAGCTTAGGTTTAGCGGGGGCCGCGGAGACCCAGTACTTC. Amino acid sequence: CASSLGLAGAAETQYF.

V gene TRBV7-2 combines with J gene TRBJ1-6; 11 nucleotides align to TRBD1. From germline, CDR1 is SGHTA and CDR2 FQGNSA. This CDR3 has 15 residues. Germline trimming cut 5 bases from V and 9 bases from J; bases unmatched to any gene: 6. The DNA of the CDR3 is TGTGCCAGCAGCCCCGGACAGGGGGCGAGTTCACCCCTCCACTTT. It translates to CASSPGQGASSPLHF.